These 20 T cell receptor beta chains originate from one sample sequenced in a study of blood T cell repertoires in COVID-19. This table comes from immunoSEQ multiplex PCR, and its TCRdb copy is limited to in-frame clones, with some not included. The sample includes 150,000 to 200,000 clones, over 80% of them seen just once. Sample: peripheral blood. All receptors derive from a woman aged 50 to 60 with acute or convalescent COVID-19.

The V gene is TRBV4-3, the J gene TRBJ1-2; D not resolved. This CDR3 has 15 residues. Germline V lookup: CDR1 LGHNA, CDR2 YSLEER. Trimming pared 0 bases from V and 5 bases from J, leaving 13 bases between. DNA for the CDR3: TGCGCCAGCAGCCAAGAGGTGGTGATGAGGTATGGCTACACCTTC. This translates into CASSQEVVMRYGYTF.

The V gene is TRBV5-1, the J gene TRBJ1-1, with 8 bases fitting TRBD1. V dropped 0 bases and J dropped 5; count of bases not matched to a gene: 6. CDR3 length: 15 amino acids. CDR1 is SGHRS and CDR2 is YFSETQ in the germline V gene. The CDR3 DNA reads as TGCGCCAGCAGCTTGGACCGGGACAGGTGGACTGAAGCTTTCTTT. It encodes CASSLDRDRWTEAFF.

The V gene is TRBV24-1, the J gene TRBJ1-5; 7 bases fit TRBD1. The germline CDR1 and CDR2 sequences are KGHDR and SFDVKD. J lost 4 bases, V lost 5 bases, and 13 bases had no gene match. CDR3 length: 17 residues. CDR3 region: CATSGDRTGGINQPQHF. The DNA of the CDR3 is TGTGCCACCAGTGGCGACCGGACAGGTGGGATTAATCAGCCCCAGCATTTT.

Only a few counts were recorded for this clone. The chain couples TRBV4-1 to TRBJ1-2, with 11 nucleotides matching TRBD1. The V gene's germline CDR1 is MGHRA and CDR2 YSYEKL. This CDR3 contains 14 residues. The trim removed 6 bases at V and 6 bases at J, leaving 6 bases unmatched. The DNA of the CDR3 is TGCGCCAGCAGAAGGACAGGGGGCTTGGATGGCTACACCTTC. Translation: CASRRTGGLDGYTF.

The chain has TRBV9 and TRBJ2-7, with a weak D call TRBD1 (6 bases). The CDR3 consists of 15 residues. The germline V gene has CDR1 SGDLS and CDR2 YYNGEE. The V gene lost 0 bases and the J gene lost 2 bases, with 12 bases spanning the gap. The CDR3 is CASSVGLDSPYEQYF. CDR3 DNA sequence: TGTGCCAGCAGCGTAGGGCTGGACAGTCCCTACGAGCAGTACTTC.

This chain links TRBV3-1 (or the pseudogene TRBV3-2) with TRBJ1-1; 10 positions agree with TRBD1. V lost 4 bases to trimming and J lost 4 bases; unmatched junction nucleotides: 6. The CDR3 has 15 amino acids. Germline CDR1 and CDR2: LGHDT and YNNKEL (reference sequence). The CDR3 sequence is CASSLGQGVGTEAFF. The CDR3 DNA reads TGTGCCAGCAGCCTAGGACAGGGGGTTGGCACTGAAGCTTTCTTT.

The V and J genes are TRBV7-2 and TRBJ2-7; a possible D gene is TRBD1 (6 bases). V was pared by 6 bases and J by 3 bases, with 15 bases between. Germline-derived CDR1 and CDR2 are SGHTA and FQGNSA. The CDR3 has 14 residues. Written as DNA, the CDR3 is TGTGCCAGCAGACCTCGGACAGCAGACTACGAGCAGTACTTC. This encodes CASRPRTADYEQYF.

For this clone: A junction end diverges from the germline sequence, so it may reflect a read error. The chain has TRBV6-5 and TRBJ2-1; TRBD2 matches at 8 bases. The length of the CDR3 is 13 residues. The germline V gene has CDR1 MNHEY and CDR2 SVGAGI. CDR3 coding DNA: TGTGCCAGCCTCCTAGGGCGGGGGGCAGGCTCGGTCTTC. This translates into CASLLGRGAGSVF.

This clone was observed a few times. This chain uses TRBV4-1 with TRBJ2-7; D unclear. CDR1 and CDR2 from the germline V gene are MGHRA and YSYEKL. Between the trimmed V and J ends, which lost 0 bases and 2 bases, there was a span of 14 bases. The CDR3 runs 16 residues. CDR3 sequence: CASSQDESPSTYEQYF. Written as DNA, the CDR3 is TGCGCCAGCAGCCAAGACGAGAGTCCCTCAACCTACGAGCAGTACTTC.

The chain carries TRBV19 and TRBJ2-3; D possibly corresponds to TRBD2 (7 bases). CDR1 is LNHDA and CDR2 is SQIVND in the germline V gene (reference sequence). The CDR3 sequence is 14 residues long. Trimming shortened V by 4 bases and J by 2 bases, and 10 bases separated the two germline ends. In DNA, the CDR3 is TGTGCCAGTAGTAGGGCGGGGGCCACAGATACGCAGTATTTT. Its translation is CASSRAGATDTQYF.

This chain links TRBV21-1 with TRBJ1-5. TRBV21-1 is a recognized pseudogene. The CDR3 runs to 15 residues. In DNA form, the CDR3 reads TGTGCCAGCAGCAAAGCGTCCGAGGCCAATCAGCCCCAGCATTTT. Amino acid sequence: CASSKASEANQPQHF.

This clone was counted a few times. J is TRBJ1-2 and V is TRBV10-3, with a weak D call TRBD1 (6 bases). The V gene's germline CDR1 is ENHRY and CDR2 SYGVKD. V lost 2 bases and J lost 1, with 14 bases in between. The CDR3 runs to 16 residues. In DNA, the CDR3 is TGTGCCATCAGTGAGAAGGACAGATCTCTTAACTATGGCTACACCTTC. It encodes CAISEKDRSLNYGYTF.

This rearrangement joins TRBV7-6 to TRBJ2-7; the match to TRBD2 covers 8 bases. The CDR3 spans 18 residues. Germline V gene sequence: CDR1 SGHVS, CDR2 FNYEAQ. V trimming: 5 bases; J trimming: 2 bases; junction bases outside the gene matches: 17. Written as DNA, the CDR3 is TGTGCCAGCAGCCAACGACCTGGGTCCCCGACTAGCGCCTACGAGCAGTACTTC. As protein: CASSQRPGSPTSAYEQYF.

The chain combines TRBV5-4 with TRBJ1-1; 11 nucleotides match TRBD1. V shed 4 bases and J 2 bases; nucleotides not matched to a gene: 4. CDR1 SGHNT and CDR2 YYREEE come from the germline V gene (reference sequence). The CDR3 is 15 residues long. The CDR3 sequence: CASSLGTGGNTEAFF. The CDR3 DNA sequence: TGTGCCAGCAGCCTAGGGACAGGGGGTAACACTGAAGCTTTCTTT.

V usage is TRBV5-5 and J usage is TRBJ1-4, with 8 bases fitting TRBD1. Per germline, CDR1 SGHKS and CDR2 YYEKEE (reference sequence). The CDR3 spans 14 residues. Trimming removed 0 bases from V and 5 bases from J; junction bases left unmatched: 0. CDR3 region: CASSLGTGNEKLFF. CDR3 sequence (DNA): TGTGCCAGCAGCTTGGGGACAGGGAATGAAAAACTGTTTTTT. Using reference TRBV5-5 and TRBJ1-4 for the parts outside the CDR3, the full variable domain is DAGVTQSPTHLIKTRGQQVTLRCSPISGHKSVSWYQQVLGQGPQFIFQYYEKEERGRGNFPDRFSARQFPNYSSELNVNALLLGDSALYLCASSLGTGNEKLFFGSGTQLSVL.

CDR3 nucleotide sequence: TGTGCCAGCAGGTTGACAGGGGGCACTGAAGCTTTCTTT. Its protein is CASRLTGGTEAFF. This sequence joins TRBV14 and TRBJ1-1, with 9 bases fitting TRBD1. V shed 6 bases and J 4 bases; nucleotides not matched to a gene: 3. Germline assignment: CDR1 SGHDN and CDR2 FVKESK. This CDR3 spans 13 amino acids. The entire variable domain, with the rest obtained from reference TRBV14 and TRBJ1-1, is as follows: EAGVTQFPSHSVIEKGQTVTLRCDPISGHDNLYWYRRVMGKEIKFLLHFVKESKQDESGMPNNRFLAERTGGTYSTLKVQPAELEDSGVYFCASRLTGGTEAFFGQGTRLTVV.

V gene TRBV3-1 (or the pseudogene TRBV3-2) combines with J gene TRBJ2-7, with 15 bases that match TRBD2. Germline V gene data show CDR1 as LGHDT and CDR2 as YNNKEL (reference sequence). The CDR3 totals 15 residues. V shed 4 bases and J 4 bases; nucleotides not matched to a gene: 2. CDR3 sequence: CASSPGLAGGYEQYF. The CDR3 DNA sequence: TGTGCCAGCAGCCCGGGACTAGCGGGAGGTTACGAGCAGTACTTC.

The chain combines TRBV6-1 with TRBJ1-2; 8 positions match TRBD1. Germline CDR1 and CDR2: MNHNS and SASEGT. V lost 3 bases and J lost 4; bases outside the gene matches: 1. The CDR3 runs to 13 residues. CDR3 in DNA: TGTGCCAGCAGTGACGGGACAGGCTATGGCTACACCTTC. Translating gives CASSDGTGYGYTF.

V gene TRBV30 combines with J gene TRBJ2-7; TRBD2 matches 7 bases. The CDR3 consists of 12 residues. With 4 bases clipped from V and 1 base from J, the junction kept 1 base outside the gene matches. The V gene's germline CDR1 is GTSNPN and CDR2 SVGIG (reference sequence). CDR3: CAWTRGSYEQYF. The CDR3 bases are TGTGCCTGGACGCGGGGGTCCTACGAGCAGTACTTC.

This chain's CDR3 is CASLAGGYEQYF. CDR3 coding DNA: TGTGCCAGCCTGGCAGGGGGCTACGAGCAGTACTTC. The chain links TRBV6-5 to TRBJ2-7; TRBD1 aligns across 7 bases. The V gene end was trimmed by 8 bases and the J gene end by 3 bases; junction bases not matched to a gene: 4. The CDR3 is made up of 12 amino acids. Germline CDR1 and CDR2: MNHEY and SVGAGI.